These T cell receptor beta chains were read from a single sample in a study of blood T cell repertoires in COVID-19. Assay used: immunoSEQ multiplex PCR; TCRdb lists only in-frame clones, some missing. Of around 500,000 clones detected, approximately 85% appear once; the ten largest clones hold roughly 3.2%. The sample comprised peripheral blood. These receptors originate from a human donor in a cohort sampled during active COVID-19. Each CDR3 is given with its conserved first and last residue. The order of the fields is V gene, clone size, J gene, D gene, CDR3 protein, CDR3 DNA. D genes are given only for firm matches. Some rows have no size entry. The others give once, few or many, or a class for an expanded clone.

V gene: TRBV27
clone size: -
J gene: TRBJ1-6
D gene: TRBD1
CDR3 protein: CASSLQQGARNSPLHF
CDR3 DNA: TGTGCCAGCAGCCTCCAACAGGGGGCGAGGAATTCACCCCTCCACTTT

V gene: TRBV19
clone size: -
J gene: TRBJ2-1
D gene: TRBD2
CDR3 protein: CASSLAGGVYNEQFF
CDR3 DNA: TGTGCCAGTAGTCTAGCGGGAGGTGTCTACAATGAGCAGTTCTTC

V gene: TRBV5-6
clone size: -
J gene: TRBJ1-4
D gene: -
CDR3 protein: CASSSSTGAYNEKLFF
CDR3 DNA: TGTGCCAGCAGCTCGAGCACTGGGGCGTATAATGAAAAACTGTTTTTT

V gene: TRBV6-6
clone size: few
J gene: TRBJ1-6
D gene: TRBD1
CDR3 protein: CASSRTGMSSPLHF
CDR3 DNA: TGTGCCAGCAGTCGGACAGGGATGAGCTCACCCCTCCACTTT

V gene: TRBV18
clone size: -
J gene: TRBJ1-5
D gene: -
CDR3 protein: CASSLTGNQPQHF
CDR3 DNA: TGTGCCAGCTCACTCACGGGGAATCAGCCCCAGCATTTT

V gene: TRBV7-9
clone size: -
J gene: TRBJ2-1
D gene: -
CDR3 protein: CASSLVAGNEQFF
CDR3 DNA: TGTGCCAGCAGCTTAGTAGCCGGCAATGAGCAGTTCTTC

V gene: TRBV28
clone size: -
J gene: TRBJ1-4
D gene: TRBD1
CDR3 protein: CASSTGTGGLEKLFF
CDR3 DNA: TGTGCCAGCAGTACAGGGACAGGGGGGTTGGAAAAACTGTTTTTT

V gene: TRBV6-5
clone size: -
J gene: TRBJ2-5
D gene: -
CDR3 protein: CASSRGTDQETQYF
CDR3 DNA: TGTGCCAGCAGCCGCGGGACAGACCAAGAGACCCAGTACTTC

V gene: TRBV25-1
clone size: -
J gene: TRBJ1-1
D gene: -
CDR3 protein: CASSEQGTGTEAFF
CDR3 DNA: TGTGCCAGCAGTGAGCAGGGGACGGGCACTGAAGCTTTCTTT

V gene: TRBV19
clone size: -
J gene: TRBJ2-1
D gene: TRBD2
CDR3 protein: CASSIGTSGSYEQFF
CDR3 DNA: TGTGCCAGTAGTATCGGAACTAGCGGGAGTTATGAGCAGTTCTTC

V gene: TRBV30
clone size: -
J gene: TRBJ1-5
D gene: -
CDR3 protein: CAWSVPGGGAFSNQPQHF
CDR3 DNA: TGTGCCTGGAGTGTACCTGGGGGAGGAGCCTTTAGCAATCAGCCCCAGCATTTT

V gene: TRBV15
clone size: -
J gene: TRBJ2-3
D gene: -
CDR3 protein: CATSSRAFADTQYF
CDR3 DNA: TGTGCCACCAGCTCGAGGGCTTTCGCAGATACGCAGTATTTT

V gene: TRBV6-5
clone size: -
J gene: TRBJ2-7
D gene: TRBD1
CDR3 protein: CASSYIGQGSRNEQYF
CDR3 DNA: TGTGCCAGCAGCTACATCGGACAGGGAAGTAGGAACGAGCAGTACTTC

V gene: TRBV7-3
clone size: -
J gene: TRBJ2-3
D gene: -
CDR3 protein: CASSLRRGTDTQYF
CDR3 DNA: TGTGCCAGCAGCTTAAGACGGGGCACAGATACGCAGTATTTT

V gene: TRBV28
clone size: -
J gene: TRBJ1-3
D gene: -
CDR3 protein: CASSSRTVVGNTIYF
CDR3 DNA: TGTGCCAGCAGTTCCAGGACTGTAGTTGGAAACACCATATATTTT

V gene: TRBV3-1/TRBV3-2
clone size: -
J gene: TRBJ1-1
D gene: -
CDR3 protein: CASSQVGGNTEAFF
CDR3 DNA: TGTGCCAGCAGCCAAGTCGGGGGGAACACTGAAGCTTTCTTT

V gene: TRBV6-1
clone size: -
J gene: TRBJ1-5
D gene: -
CDR3 protein: CASSDRDHQPQHF
CDR3 DNA: TGTGCCAGCAGTGACAGGGATCATCAGCCCCAGCATTTT

V gene: TRBV4-1
clone size: -
J gene: TRBJ2-2
D gene: -
CDR3 protein: CASSQERGITGELFF
CDR3 DNA: TGCGCCAGCAGCCAGGAGCGCGGGATAACCGGGGAGCTGTTTTTT

V gene: TRBV18
clone size: -
J gene: TRBJ2-7
D gene: -
CDR3 protein: CASSPLDSESYEQYF
CDR3 DNA: TGTGCCAGCTCACCACTGGACTCAGAGTCCTACGAGCAGTACTTC

V gene: TRBV11-3
clone size: -
J gene: TRBJ2-2
D gene: TRBD1
CDR3 protein: CASSPGQGESTGELFF
CDR3 DNA: TGTGCCAGCAGCCCCGGACAGGGAGAGAGCACCGGGGAGCTGTTTTTT

V gene: TRBV7-9
clone size: -
J gene: TRBJ2-5
D gene: -
CDR3 protein: CASSRGVQETQYF
CDR3 DNA: TGTGCCAGCAGCCGCGGGGTCCAAGAGACCCAGTACTTC

V gene: TRBV29-1
clone size: few
J gene: TRBJ2-1
D gene: -
CDR3 protein: CSVEPGPGDEQFF
CDR3 DNA: TGCAGCGTTGAACCGGGACCAGGGGATGAGCAGTTCTTC

V gene: TRBV3-1/TRBV3-2
clone size: -
J gene: TRBJ1-1
D gene: -
CDR3 protein: CASSQAGTRATEAFF
CDR3 DNA: TGTGCCAGCAGCCAAGCGGGGACTAGGGCCACTGAAGCTTTCTTT

V gene: TRBV5-6
clone size: once
J gene: TRBJ2-7
D gene: TRBD2
CDR3 protein: CASRNMGLAGVEQYF
CDR3 DNA: TGTGCCAGCAGGAATATGGGACTAGCGGGAGTAGAGCAGTACTTC

V gene: TRBV28
clone size: -
J gene: TRBJ1-2
D gene: -
CDR3 protein: CASSTNIGTGNYGYTF
CDR3 DNA: TGTGCCAGCAGCACGAACATTGGAACAGGGAACTATGGCTACACCTTC

V gene: TRBV13
clone size: -
J gene: TRBJ1-6
D gene: TRBD1
CDR3 protein: CASSLGGRGNNSPLHF
CDR3 DNA: TGTGCCAGCAGCTTAGGGGGCAGGGGGAATAATTCACCCCTCCACTTT

V gene: TRBV7-9
clone size: few
J gene: TRBJ2-1
D gene: TRBD2
CDR3 protein: CASTQAGVLNEQFF
CDR3 DNA: TGTGCCAGCACCCAAGCGGGAGTGCTCAATGAGCAGTTCTTC

V gene: TRBV5-8
clone size: -
J gene: TRBJ1-5
D gene: TRBD1
CDR3 protein: CASSISGQGDQPQHF
CDR3 DNA: TGTGCCAGCAGCATATCCGGACAGGGAGATCAGCCCCAGCATTTT

V gene: TRBV9
clone size: -
J gene: TRBJ2-1
D gene: -
CDR3 protein: CASSSGGPRMDEQFF
CDR3 DNA: TGTGCCAGCAGTTCGGGGGGCCCAAGGATGGATGAGCAGTTCTTC

V gene: TRBV7-3
clone size: -
J gene: TRBJ1-6
D gene: TRBD1
CDR3 protein: CASSLIRQGDYNSPLHF
CDR3 DNA: TGTGCCAGCAGCTTAATCCGACAGGGCGACTATAATTCACCCCTCCACTTT

V gene: TRBV5-1
clone size: -
J gene: TRBJ1-3
D gene: -
CDR3 protein: CASSPSGAPSSGNTIYF
CDR3 DNA: TGCGCCAGCAGCCCCTCTGGGGCTCCGAGCTCTGGAAACACCATATATTTT

V gene: TRBV5-1
clone size: -
J gene: TRBJ2-7
D gene: TRBD2
CDR3 protein: CASSLNTGSGGQYF
CDR3 DNA: TGCGCCAGCAGCTTGAACACAGGCTCGGGGGGGCAGTACTTC

V gene: TRBV4-1
clone size: -
J gene: TRBJ1-3
D gene: -
CDR3 protein: CASSQERVGGTPGNTIYF
CDR3 DNA: TGCGCCAGCAGCCAAGAGCGTGTCGGTGGGACACCAGGAAACACCATATATTTT

V gene: TRBV7-9
clone size: -
J gene: TRBJ2-3
D gene: -
CDR3 protein: CASSLGGRLGTDTQYF
CDR3 DNA: TGTGCCAGCAGCTTAGGTGGGAGGTTGGGCACAGATACGCAGTATTTT

V gene: TRBV18
clone size: -
J gene: TRBJ1-2
D gene: TRBD1
CDR3 protein: CASSPPSQGAKAGYTF
CDR3 DNA: TGTGCCAGCTCACCACCTAGCCAGGGGGCTAAGGCTGGCTACACCTTC

V gene: TRBV10-3
clone size: -
J gene: TRBJ1-2
D gene: TRBD1
CDR3 protein: CAISDPGQGRTRGYTF
CDR3 DNA: TGTGCCATCAGTGACCCCGGACAGGGAAGGACTCGTGGCTACACCTTC

V gene: TRBV30
clone size: -
J gene: TRBJ2-3
D gene: -
CDR3 protein: CAWSLGGVDTQYF
CDR3 DNA: TGTGCCTGGAGTTTGGGAGGCGTAGATACGCAGTATTTT

V gene: TRBV24-1
clone size: -
J gene: TRBJ2-1
D gene: TRBD2
CDR3 protein: CATSDWRTRGEQFF
CDR3 DNA: TGTGCCACCAGTGATTGGAGGACTAGAGGTGAGCAGTTCTTC

V gene: TRBV24-1
clone size: once
J gene: TRBJ1-1
D gene: -
CDR3 protein: CATSAAGLTEAFF
CDR3 DNA: TGTGCCACCAGTGCGGCAGGGTTGACTGAAGCTTTCTTT

V gene: TRBV7-8
clone size: -
J gene: TRBJ1-2
D gene: TRBD1
CDR3 protein: CASSQDGTGKFGYTF
CDR3 DNA: TGTGCCAGCAGCCAAGACGGGACAGGGAAATTTGGCTACACCTTC

V gene: TRBV3-1/TRBV3-2
clone size: -
J gene: TRBJ2-3
D gene: -
CDR3 protein: CASSQDEGLSTDTQYF
CDR3 DNA: TGTGCCAGCAGCCAAGATGAAGGACTTAGTACAGATACGCAGTATTTT

V gene: TRBV27
clone size: -
J gene: TRBJ2-1
D gene: TRBD2
CDR3 protein: CASTYQGLAGNEQFF
CDR3 DNA: TGTGCCAGCACTTACCAGGGACTAGCGGGCAATGAGCAGTTCTTC

V gene: TRBV2
clone size: -
J gene: TRBJ2-3
D gene: -
CDR3 protein: CASSERSAGADTQYF
CDR3 DNA: TGTGCCAGCAGTGAAAGGAGCGCAGGGGCAGATACGCAGTATTTT

V gene: TRBV7-2
clone size: -
J gene: TRBJ1-5
D gene: -
CDR3 protein: CASSPDWSQQPQHF
CDR3 DNA: TGTGCCAGCAGCCCCGATTGGTCACAGCAGCCCCAGCATTTT

V gene: TRBV27
clone size: -
J gene: TRBJ2-7
D gene: TRBD2
CDR3 protein: CASRASGSSYEQYF
CDR3 DNA: TGTGCCAGCAGGGCTAGCGGGAGTTCCTACGAGCAGTACTTC

V gene: TRBV6-5
clone size: -
J gene: TRBJ1-3
D gene: -
CDR3 protein: CASSSEGISGNTIYF
CDR3 DNA: TGTGCCAGCAGCTCCGAGGGAATCTCTGGAAACACCATATATTTT

V gene: TRBV4-3
clone size: many
J gene: TRBJ2-3
D gene: -
CDR3 protein: CASSGTEGDTQYF
CDR3 DNA: TGCGCCAGCAGCGGGACGGAGGGAGATACGCAGTATTTT

V gene: TRBV7-2
clone size: -
J gene: TRBJ2-3
D gene: TRBD2
CDR3 protein: CASSLAGGSDTQYF
CDR3 DNA: TGTGCCAGCAGCCTAGCGGGAGGGTCAGATACGCAGTATTTT

V gene: TRBV12-3/TRBV12-4
clone size: -
J gene: TRBJ1-2
D gene: -
CDR3 protein: CASSLLGGAGYTF
CDR3 DNA: TGTGCCAGCAGTTTATTAGGCGGGGCTGGCTACACCTTC

V gene: TRBV24-1
clone size: -
J gene: TRBJ2-3
D gene: TRBD2
CDR3 protein: CATSDMSGSSTDTQYF
CDR3 DNA: TGTGCCACCAGTGATATGAGCGGGAGTAGCACAGATACGCAGTATTTT

V gene: TRBV20-1
clone size: -
J gene: TRBJ2-3
D gene: -
CDR3 protein: CSASWQGQRTDTQYF
CDR3 DNA: TGCAGTGCTAGTTGGCAGGGGCAACGCACAGATACGCAGTATTTT

V gene: TRBV4-3
clone size: -
J gene: TRBJ1-2
D gene: -
CDR3 protein: CASSQVGNYTF
CDR3 DNA: TGCGCCAGCAGCCAAGTTGGCAACTACACCTTC